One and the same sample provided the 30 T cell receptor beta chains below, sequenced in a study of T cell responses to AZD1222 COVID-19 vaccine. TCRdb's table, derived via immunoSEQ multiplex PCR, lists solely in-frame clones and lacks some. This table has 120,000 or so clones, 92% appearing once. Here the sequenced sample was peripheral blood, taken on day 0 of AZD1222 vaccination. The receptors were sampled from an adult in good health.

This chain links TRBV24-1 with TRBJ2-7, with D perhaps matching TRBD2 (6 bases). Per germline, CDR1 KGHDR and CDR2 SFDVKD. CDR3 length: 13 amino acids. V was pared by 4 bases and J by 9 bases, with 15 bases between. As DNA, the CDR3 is TGTGCCACCAGTGACGGGACTGGTAGGGCGCAGTACTTC. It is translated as CATSDGTGRAQYF.

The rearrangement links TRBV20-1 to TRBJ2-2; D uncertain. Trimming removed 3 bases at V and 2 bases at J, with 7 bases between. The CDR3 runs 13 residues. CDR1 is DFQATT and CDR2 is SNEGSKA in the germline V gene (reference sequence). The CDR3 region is CSASDGNTGELFF. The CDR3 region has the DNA TGCAGTGCTAGTGATGGTAACACCGGGGAGCTGTTTTTT.

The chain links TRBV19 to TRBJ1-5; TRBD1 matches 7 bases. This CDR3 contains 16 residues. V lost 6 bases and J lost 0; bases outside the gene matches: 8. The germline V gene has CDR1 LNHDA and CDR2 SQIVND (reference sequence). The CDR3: CASSNRGAYSNQPQHF. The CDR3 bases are TGTGCCAGTAGCAACAGGGGTGCCTATAGCAATCAGCCCCAGCATTTT.

CDR3 in DNA: TGCGCCAGCAGCTTCGGCGGGAGGGATGAGCAGTTCTTC. Translation gives CASSFGGRDEQFF. The chain joins TRBV5-1 to TRBJ2-1; 9 bases align to TRBD2. Germline V CDR1 and CDR2: SGHRS, YFSETQ. The CDR3 is 13 amino acids. The J segment lost 8 bases and the V segment lost 2 bases, leaving 2 bases of the junction unmatched.

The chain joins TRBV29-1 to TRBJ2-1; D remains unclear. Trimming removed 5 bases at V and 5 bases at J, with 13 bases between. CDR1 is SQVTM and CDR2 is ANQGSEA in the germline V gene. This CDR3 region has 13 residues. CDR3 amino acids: CSVRVYGDNEQFF. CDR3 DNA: TGCAGCGTTCGTGTCTATGGGGACAATGAGCAGTTCTTC.

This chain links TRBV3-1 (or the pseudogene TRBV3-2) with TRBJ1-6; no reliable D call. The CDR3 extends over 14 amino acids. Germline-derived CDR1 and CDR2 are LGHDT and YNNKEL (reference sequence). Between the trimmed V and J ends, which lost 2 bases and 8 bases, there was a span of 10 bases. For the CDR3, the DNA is TGTGCCAGCAGCCAACAAAACGGTTATTCACCCCTCCACTTT. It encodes CASSQQNGYSPLHF.

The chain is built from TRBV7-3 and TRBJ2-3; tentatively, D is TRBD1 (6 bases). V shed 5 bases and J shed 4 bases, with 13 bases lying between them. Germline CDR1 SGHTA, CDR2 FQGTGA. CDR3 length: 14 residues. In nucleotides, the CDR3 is TGTGCCAGCAGCCCAAGGGGGAGCTCAGATACGCAGTATTTT. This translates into CASSPRGSSDTQYF.

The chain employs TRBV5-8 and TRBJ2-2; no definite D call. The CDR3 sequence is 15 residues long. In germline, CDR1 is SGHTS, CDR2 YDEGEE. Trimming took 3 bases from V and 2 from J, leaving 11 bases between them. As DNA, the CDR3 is TGTGCCAGCAGCTCCCACCCCAGCAACACCGGGGAGCTGTTTTTT. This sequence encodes CASSSHPSNTGELFF.

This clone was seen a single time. CDR3 sequence reads: CASSLAWGAGQETQYF. For the CDR3, the DNA is TGCGCCAGCAGCTTGGCTTGGGGAGCCGGGCAAGAGACCCAGTACTTC. V and J are TRBV5-1 and TRBJ2-5, with D possibly TRBD2 on 5 matching bases. Germline V gene lookup returns CDR1 SGHRS and CDR2 YFSETQ. The CDR3 contains 16 residues. V was shortened by 0 bases and J by 2 bases, with 14 bases between the two germline ends. The variable domain in full, with the rest retrieved from reference TRBV5-1 and TRBJ2-5, is KAGVTQTPRYLIKTRGQQVTLSCSPISGHRSVSWYQQTPGQGLQFLFEYFSETQRNKGNFPGRFSGRQFSNSRSEMNVSTLELGDSALYLCASSLAWGAGQETQYFGPGTRLLVL.

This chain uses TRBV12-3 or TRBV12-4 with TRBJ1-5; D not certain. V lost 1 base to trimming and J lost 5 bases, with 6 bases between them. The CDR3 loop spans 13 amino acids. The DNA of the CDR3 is TGTGCCAGCAGTTTAGGGCCCTATCAGCCCCAGCATTTT. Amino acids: CASSLGPYQPQHF.

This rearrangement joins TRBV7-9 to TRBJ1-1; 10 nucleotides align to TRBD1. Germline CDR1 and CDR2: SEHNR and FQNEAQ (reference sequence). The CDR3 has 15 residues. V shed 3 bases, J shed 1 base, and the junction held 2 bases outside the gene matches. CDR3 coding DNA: TGTGCCAGCAGCTTCTGGACAGGGGGGAACACTGAAGCTTTCTTT. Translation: CASSFWTGGNTEAFF.

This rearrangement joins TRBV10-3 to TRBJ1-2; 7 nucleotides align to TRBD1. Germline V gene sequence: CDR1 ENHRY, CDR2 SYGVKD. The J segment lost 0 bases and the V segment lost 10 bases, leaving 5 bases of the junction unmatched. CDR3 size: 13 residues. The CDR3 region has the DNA TGTGCCAGCAAGGGGGCAACTAACTATGGCTACACCTTC. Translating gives CASKGATNYGYTF.

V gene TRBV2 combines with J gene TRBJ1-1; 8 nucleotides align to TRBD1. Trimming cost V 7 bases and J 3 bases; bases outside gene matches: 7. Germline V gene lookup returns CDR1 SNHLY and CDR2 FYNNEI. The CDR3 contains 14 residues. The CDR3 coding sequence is TGTGCCAGCAATAACGGACAGGGATACACTGAAGCTTTCTTT. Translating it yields CASNNGQGYTEAFF.

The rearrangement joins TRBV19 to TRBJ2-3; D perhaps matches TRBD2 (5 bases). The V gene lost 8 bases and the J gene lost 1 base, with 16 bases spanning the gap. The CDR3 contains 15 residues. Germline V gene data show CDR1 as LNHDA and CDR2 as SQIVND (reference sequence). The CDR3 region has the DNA TGTGCCAGTGGACTCGACCTGGCAGGCACAGATACGCAGTATTTT. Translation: CASGLDLAGTDTQYF.

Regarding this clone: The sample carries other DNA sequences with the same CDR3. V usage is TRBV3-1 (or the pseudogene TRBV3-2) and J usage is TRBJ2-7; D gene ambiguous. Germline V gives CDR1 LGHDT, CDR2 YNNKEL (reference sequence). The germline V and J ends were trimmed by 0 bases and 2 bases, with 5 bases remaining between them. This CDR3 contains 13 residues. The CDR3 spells CASSQDGPYEQYF. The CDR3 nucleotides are TGTGCCAGCAGCCAAGATGGCCCCTACGAGCAGTACTTC.

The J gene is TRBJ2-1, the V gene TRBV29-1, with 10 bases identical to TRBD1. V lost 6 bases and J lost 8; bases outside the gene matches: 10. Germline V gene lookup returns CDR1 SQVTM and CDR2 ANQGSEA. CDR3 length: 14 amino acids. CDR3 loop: CSVDPGTGVDEQFF. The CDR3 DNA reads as TGCAGCGTGGATCCCGGGACAGGGGTAGATGAGCAGTTCTTC.

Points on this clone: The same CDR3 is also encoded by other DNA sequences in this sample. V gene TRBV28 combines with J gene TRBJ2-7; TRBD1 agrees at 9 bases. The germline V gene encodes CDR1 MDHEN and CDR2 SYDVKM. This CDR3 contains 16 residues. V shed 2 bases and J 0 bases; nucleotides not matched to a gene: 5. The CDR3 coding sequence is TGTGCCAGCAGTTTACCTACGACAGGGGGCTCCTACGAGCAGTACTTC. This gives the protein CASSLPTTGGSYEQYF.

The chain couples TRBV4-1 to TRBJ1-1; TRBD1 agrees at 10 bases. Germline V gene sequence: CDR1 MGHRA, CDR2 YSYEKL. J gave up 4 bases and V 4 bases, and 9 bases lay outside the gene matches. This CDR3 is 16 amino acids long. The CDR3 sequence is CASSPRTGGWGTEAFF. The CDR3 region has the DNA TGCGCCAGCAGCCCAAGGACAGGGGGATGGGGCACTGAAGCTTTCTTT.

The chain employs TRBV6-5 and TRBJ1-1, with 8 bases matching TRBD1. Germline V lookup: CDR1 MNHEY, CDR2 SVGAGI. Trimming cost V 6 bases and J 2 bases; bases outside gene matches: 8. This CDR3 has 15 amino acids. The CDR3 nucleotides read TGTGCCAGCAGGATTGACAGGGGAGCAAACACTGAAGCTTTCTTT. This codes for CASRIDRGANTEAFF.

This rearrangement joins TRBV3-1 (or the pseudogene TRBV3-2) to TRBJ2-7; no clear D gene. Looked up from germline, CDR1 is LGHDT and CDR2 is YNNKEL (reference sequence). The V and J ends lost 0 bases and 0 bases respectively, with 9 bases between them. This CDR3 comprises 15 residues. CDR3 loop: CASSQDTINSYEQYF. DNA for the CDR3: TGTGCCAGCAGCCAAGACACAATCAACTCCTACGAGCAGTACTTC.

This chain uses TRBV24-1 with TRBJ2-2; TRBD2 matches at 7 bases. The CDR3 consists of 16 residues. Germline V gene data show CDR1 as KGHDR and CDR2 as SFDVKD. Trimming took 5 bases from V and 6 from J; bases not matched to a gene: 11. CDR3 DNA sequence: TGTGCCACCAGTGCTTTTGCGGGAGTTAATTCCGGGGAGCTGTTTTTT. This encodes CATSAFAGVNSGELFF.

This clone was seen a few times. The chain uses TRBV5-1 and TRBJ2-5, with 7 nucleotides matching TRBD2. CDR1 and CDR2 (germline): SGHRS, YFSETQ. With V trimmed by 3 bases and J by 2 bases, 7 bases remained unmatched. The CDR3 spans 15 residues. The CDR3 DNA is TGCGCCAGCAGCTCTCTGGGTAGCGGGCAAGAGACCCAGTACTTC. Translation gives CASSSLGSGQETQYF.

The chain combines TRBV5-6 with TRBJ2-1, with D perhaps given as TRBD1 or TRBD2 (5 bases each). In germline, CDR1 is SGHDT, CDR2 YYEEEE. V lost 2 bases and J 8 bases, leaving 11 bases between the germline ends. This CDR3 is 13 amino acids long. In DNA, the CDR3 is TGTGCCAGCAGCTTATGGGGGACGGATGAGCAGTTCTTC. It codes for CASSLWGTDEQFF. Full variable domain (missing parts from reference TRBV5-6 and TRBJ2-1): DAGVTQSPTHLIKTRGQQVTLRCSPKSGHDTVSWYQQALGQGPQFIFQYYEEEERQRGNFPDRFSGHQFPNYSSELNVNALLLGDSALYLCASSLWGTDEQFFGPGTRLTVL.

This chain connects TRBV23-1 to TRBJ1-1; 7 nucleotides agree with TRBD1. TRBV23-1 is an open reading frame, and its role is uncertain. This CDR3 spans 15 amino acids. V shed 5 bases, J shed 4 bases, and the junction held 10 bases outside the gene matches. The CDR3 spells CASSSTSQGSTEAFF. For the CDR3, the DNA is TGCGCCAGCAGTTCTACCTCACAGGGGTCCACTGAAGCTTTCTTT.

For the CDR3, the DNA is TGTGCCAGCAGGCCCGGACAGAGCAATCAGCCCCAGCATTTT. Amino acid sequence: CASRPGQSNQPQHF. The chain uses TRBV2 and TRBJ1-5; possibly TRBD1 for D (6 bases). The CDR3 runs 14 residues. Trimming took 6 bases from V and 1 from J, leaving 10 bases between them. Germline CDR1 is SNHLY and CDR2 is FYNNEI.

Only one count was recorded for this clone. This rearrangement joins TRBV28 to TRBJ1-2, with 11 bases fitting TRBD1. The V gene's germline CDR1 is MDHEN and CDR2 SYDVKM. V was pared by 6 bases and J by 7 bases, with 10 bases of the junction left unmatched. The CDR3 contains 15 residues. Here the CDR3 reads CASSMAGQGAGGYTF. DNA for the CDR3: TGTGCCAGCAGCATGGCCGGACAGGGGGCTGGTGGCTACACCTTC.

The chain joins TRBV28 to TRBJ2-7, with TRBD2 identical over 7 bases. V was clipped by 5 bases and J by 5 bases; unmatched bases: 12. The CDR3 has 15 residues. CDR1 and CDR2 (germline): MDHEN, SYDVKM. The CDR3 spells CASSRRGGRQHEQYF. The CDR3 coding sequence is TGTGCCAGCAGTCGTCGGGGCGGGAGACAACACGAGCAGTACTTC.

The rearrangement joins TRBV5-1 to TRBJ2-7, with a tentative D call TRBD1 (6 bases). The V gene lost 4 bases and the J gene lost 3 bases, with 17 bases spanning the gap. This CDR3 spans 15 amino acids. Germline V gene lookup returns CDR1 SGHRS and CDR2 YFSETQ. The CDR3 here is CASSPRQDLLYEQYF. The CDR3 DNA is TGCGCCAGCAGCCCACGACAGGATCTACTCTACGAGCAGTACTTC.

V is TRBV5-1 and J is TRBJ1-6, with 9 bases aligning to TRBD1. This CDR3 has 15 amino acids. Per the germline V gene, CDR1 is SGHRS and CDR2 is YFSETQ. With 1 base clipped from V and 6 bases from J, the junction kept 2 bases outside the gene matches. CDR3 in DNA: TGCGCCAGCAGCTTGCAGACAGGGGGTAATTCACCCCTCCACTTT. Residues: CASSLQTGGNSPLHF.

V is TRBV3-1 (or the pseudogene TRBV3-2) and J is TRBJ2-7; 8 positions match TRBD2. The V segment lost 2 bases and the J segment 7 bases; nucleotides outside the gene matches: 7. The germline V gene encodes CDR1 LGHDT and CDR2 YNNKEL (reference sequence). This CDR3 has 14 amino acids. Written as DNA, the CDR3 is TGTGCCAGCAGCCAAATGCCGGGAGGGGGGGAGCAGTACTTC. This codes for CASSQMPGGGEQYF.